This T cell receptor beta chain was sequenced during a study of patients and donors after allogeneic stem cell transplantation. A single record per CDR3 protein comes from TCRdb applying MiXCR to the RT-PCR reads. In the table there are tens of thousands of distinct CDR3 sequences, 5% of which are singletons. The table lists this clonotype with many counts. Germline CDR1 MDHEN, CDR2 SYDVKM. The CDR3 extends over 14 amino acids. After removal of 5 bases from V and 7 bases from J, the junction contained 7 bases not matched to a gene. The chain couples TRBV28 to TRBJ1-4; 7 bases fit TRBD1. Sequenced material: blood, either unsorted or a sorted T cell fraction (not recorded which). The receptor's source is a human donor who was either an allogeneic HSCT recipient or a stem cell or donor lymphocyte infusion donor (not recorded which). It is not recorded whose cells these are; they may come from a transplant donor. CDR3 bases: TGTGCCAGCAGTCCCACAGGGGATAGTGAAAAACTGTTTTTT. Protein product: CASSPTGDSEKLFF.